These 4 T cell receptor beta chains originate from one sample sequenced in a study of cytomegalovirus exposure and HLA in healthy donors. The PCR contained 60 Vbeta and 13 Jbeta primers. Assay used: immunoSEQ multiplex PCR; TCRdb lists only in-frame clones, some missing. The data hold 99,000 or so clones, with over 70% observed a single time. The sequenced material came from PBMCs. The receptors come from a man aged 35 to 55 in good health and CMV-seronegative.

This chain uses TRBV19 with TRBJ1-2; the D is unclear. The CDR3 spans 13 residues. V dropped 3 bases and J dropped 7 bases, with 12 bases sitting between them. Germline loops: CDR1 LNHDA, CDR2 SQIVND (reference sequence). The CDR3 bases are TGTGCCAGTAGTATGTCGGCAGAGGCTGGCTACACCTTC. Its translation is CASSMSAEAGYTF.

The chain links TRBV2 to TRBJ1-1; 7 bases match TRBD1. The CDR3 covers 16 residues. Losses at the gene ends were 4 bases for V and 0 bases for J; bases not matched to a gene: 8. Looked up from germline, CDR1 is SNHLY and CDR2 is FYNNEI. The CDR3 reads CASSGNRGLMNTEAFF. As DNA, the CDR3 is TGTGCCAGCAGTGGAAACAGGGGACTGATGAACACTGAAGCTTTCTTT.

CDR3: CASSRQGNTGELFF. The CDR3 nucleotides are TGTGCCAGCAGCCGCCAGGGGAACACCGGGGAGCTGTTTTTT. The chain links TRBV7-2 to TRBJ2-2, with a possible D match to TRBD1 (5 bases). The V end lost 5 bases, the J end lost 1 base, and 8 bases lay between the germline ends. CDR1 is SGHTA and CDR2 is FQGNSA in the germline V gene. CDR3 length: 14 amino acids.

This chain connects TRBV21-1 to TRBJ2-1; the table's TRBD2 call for D was not verified on the DNA. TRBV21-1 is flagged as a pseudogene. CDR3 size: 13 residues. CDR3 amino acids: CASSKILGNEQFF. DNA of the CDR3: TGTGCCAGCAGCAAAATCCTAGGCAATGAGCAGTTCTTC.